A selection of T cell receptor beta chains follows, all from one sample in a study of T cells in Graves' hyperthyroidism and ophthalmopathy. TCRdb itself ran the multiplex PCR reads through MiXCR, one entry per CDR3 protein. This table holds roughly 510,000 distinct CDR3 sequences, 40% to 55% found once. Specimen: peripheral blood or thyroid tissue (not recorded which). All receptors derive from an adult woman with Graves' disease, either hyperthyroidism or ophthalmopathy (not recorded which). Each CDR3 is given with its conserved first and last residue. The D gene is left open where the match is weak. Size values are once, few and many counts, or a class for expanded clones, and some rows have none.

TRBJ1-5 | TRBV5-8 | TRBD1 | - | TGTGCCAGCAGACAGGACAGGGCGCGCAATCAGCCCCAGCATTTT | CASRQDRARNQPQHF
TRBJ1-2 | TRBV2 | - | - | TGTGCCAGCAGTGGACAGCTGGTGGGGACTGGCTACACCTTC | CASSGQLVGTGYTF
TRBJ1-2 | TRBV29-1 | TRBD1 | many | TGCAGCGTAAATAGGGACAGCCGTTCCTTTAACTATGGCTACACCTTC | CSVNRDSRSFNYGYTF
TRBJ1-2 | TRBV7-9 | - | many | TGTGCCAGCAGCCCCCACGGGATCTATGGCTACACCTTC | CASSPHGIYGYTF
TRBJ1-4 | TRBV7-2 | - | - | TGTGCCAGCAGCTTAGACCCAGATGAAAAACTGTTTTTT | CASSLDPDEKLFF
TRBJ2-2 | TRBV5-1 | - | - | TGCGCCAGCAGCTCCGGGATCGACAGCCGGGGCGGGGAGCTGTTTTTT | CASSSGIDSRGGELFF
TRBJ1-2 | TRBV10-3 | - | - | TGTGCCAGCAGTGAAGTGTCCTATGGCTACACCTTC | CASSEVSYGYTF
TRBJ1-2 | TRBV29-1 | - | few | TGCAGCGTTGTGGCGGAAAGCTATGGCTACACCTTC | CSVVAESYGYTF
TRBJ2-7 | TRBV29-1 | TRBD1 | - | TGCAGCGTTCGTGAGACAGGGGACTCCTACGAGCAGTACTTC | CSVRETGDSYEQYF
TRBJ2-5 | TRBV5-4 | TRBD2 | many | TGTGCCAGCAGGGCCGGGACTAGCCGTGGGGGAGAGACCCAGTACTTC | CASRAGTSRGGETQYF
TRBJ1-1 | TRBV2 | - | once | TGTGCCAGCACCAATTTGAACACTGAAGCTTTCTTT | CASTNLNTEAFF
TRBJ1-2 | TRBV29-1 | - | many | TGCAGCGTAGATTATTTTGGTGTTCTTCACTATGGCTACACCTTC | CSVDYFGVLHYGYTF
TRBJ1-1 | TRBV7-3 | - | - | TGTGCCAGCAGTGGCCAGAGAAGCACCCGGGGTGGGGCTTTCTTT | CASSGQRSTRGGAFF
TRBJ1-2 | TRBV11-1 | - | - | TGTGCCAGCAGGGAAGGCTATGGCTATACCTTC | CASREGYGYTF
TRBJ1-5 | TRBV19 | - | - | TGTGCCAGTAGTGACTCCCGAGCCAGGGGACAGCCCCAGCATTTT | CASSDSRARGQPQHF
TRBJ2-5 | TRBV15 | - | once | TGTGCCACCAGCAGACCTCAGGGGCAGCCCCAGTACTTC | CATSRPQGQPQYF
TRBJ1-5 | TRBV2 | - | once | TGTGCCAGCAACCCTTCCGGCCAGGGTAGCAATCAGCCCCAGCATTTT | CASNPSGQGSNQPQHF
TRBJ1-5 | TRBV15 | - | - | TGTGCCACCAGCACCCAGACTGACCGGTATCAGCCCCAGCATTTT | CATSTQTDRYQPQHF
TRBJ1-5 | TRBV15 | - | - | TGTGCCACCAGCAGAGGGTATAGCAATCAGCCCCAGCATTTT | CATSRGYSNQPQHF
TRBJ1-2 | TRBV7-2 | - | - | TGTGCCAGCACCAAGCGGAGGGGCAACGGCTACACCTTC | CASTKRRGNGYTF
TRBJ1-4 | TRBV2 | TRBD1 | few | TGTGCCGCGGGTTCGCCGCGGGGAGGGGGCGCCGCAACTAATGAAAAACTGTTTTTT | CAAGSPRGGGAATNEKLFF
TRBJ2-5 | TRBV10-3 | - | once | TGTGCCATCAGTGAGACCGGGAGAGAGACCCAGTACTTC | CAISETGRETQYF
TRBJ2-5 | TRBV11-2 | - | few | TGTGCCAGCAGTCGGGGTTGGACCCAGTACTTC | CASSRGWTQYF
TRBJ2-7 | TRBV7-2 | TRBD1 | - | TGTGCCAGCAGCTTACTGGGACAGGGTCAGGAGCAGTACTTC | CASSLLGQGQEQYF
TRBJ1-5 | TRBV10-3 | TRBD1 | - | TGTGCCATCAGGGGAGGACAGGGTAGAGGTGGCAATCAGCCCCAGCATTTT | CAIRGGQGRGGNQPQHF
TRBJ2-7 | TRBV11-1 | - | - | TGTGCCAGCCGTCTTGGTCCATCCTACGAGCAGTACTTC | CASRLGPSYEQYF
TRBJ1-1 | TRBV4-2 | - | many | TGTGCCAGCAGCCAAGTTGGGCCGCCCGGAGCTTTCTTT | CASSQVGPPGAFF
TRBJ1-5 | TRBV7-2 | - | - | TGTGCCAGCAGCTTACGGTTTAGCAATCAGCCCCAGCATTTT | CASSLRFSNQPQHF
TRBJ2-7 | TRBV2 | TRBD2 | - | TGTGCCAGCAGTCGATTCTCCGGGGGACTAGCTGGGCCCTACGAGCAGTACTTC | CASSRFSGGLAGPYEQYF
TRBJ1-2 | TRBV20-1 | TRBD1 | many | TGCAGTGCTAGAGATATACAGGGGGCTGGCTATGGCTACACCTTC | CSARDIQGAGYGYTF
TRBJ2-5 | TRBV19 | - | - | TGTGCCAGTAGTAGCAGGGACCAAGAGACCCAGTACTTC | CASSSRDQETQYF
TRBJ2-7 | TRBV12-3/TRBV12-4 | - | many | TGTGCCAGCAGCTTACGGACTGGGCCCCTTGACGAGCAGTACTTC | CASSLRTGPLDEQYF
TRBJ1-5 | TRBV7-8 | TRBD1 | - | TGTGCCAGCAGCTTAGTGCCGGACAGGGCCCATCAGCCCCAGCATTTT | CASSLVPDRAHQPQHF
TRBJ2-5 | TRBV20-1 | TRBD2 | - | TGCAGTGCTTGGGGGGGTTACGAGACCCAGTACTTC | CSAWGGYETQYF
TRBJ2-6 | TRBV14 | - | - | TGTGCCAGCAGTGCTCCTAGCGATGGGGCCAACGTCCTGACTTTC | CASSAPSDGANVLTF
TRBJ2-6 | TRBV20-1 | - | - | TGCAGTGCTTCGTACTCTGGGGCCAACGTCCTGACTTTC | CSASYSGANVLTF
TRBJ2-5 | TRBV7-2 | - | - | TGTGCCAGCAGCCTTACGCGAGGGGGGGAGACCCAGTACTTC | CASSLTRGGETQYF
TRBJ2-7 | TRBV6-2/TRBV6-3 | TRBD2 | - | TGTGCCAGCAGTTACTCGAGGACTAGCGGTGGCGATCTGTACTTC | CASSYSRTSGGDLYF
TRBJ2-7 | TRBV20-1 | - | - | TGCAGTGCTGTGGGGGAGCGGTCAGCCTACGAGCAGTACTTC | CSAVGERSAYEQYF
TRBJ1-4 | TRBV5-1 | TRBD1 | - | TGCGCCAGCAGCCATCTTGAGGGGGCGGAGGAAAAACTGTTTTTT | CASSHLEGAEEKLFF
TRBJ2-7 | TRBV25-1 | - | - | TGTGCCAGTGGGAAGGGATTCGGCTACGAGCAGTACTTC | CASGKGFGYEQYF
TRBJ2-5 | TRBV30 | TRBD2 | - | TGTGCCTGGAATTGGGGGGGACTACAAGAGACCCAGTACTTC | CAWNWGGLQETQYF
TRBJ2-7 | TRBV7-2 | - | many | TGTGCCAGCAGCTTAGGGTCTAACATTTACGAGCAGTACTTC | CASSLGSNIYEQYF
TRBJ1-5 | TRBV25-1 | TRBD1 | - | TGTGCCAGCCGCAGCTACGGGACAGGGGATCAGCCCCAGCATTTT | CASRSYGTGDQPQHF
TRBJ2-5 | TRBV20-1 | TRBD2 | - | TGCAGTGCTAGATTAAGGGCTAGCGGGAGGACGTACCAAGAGACCCAGTACTTC | CSARLRASGRTYQETQYF
TRBJ1-3 | TRBV15 | - | few | TGTGCCACCAGCGCGTTCGGGGGGTCTGGAAACACCATATATTTT | CATSAFGGSGNTIYF
TRBJ2-7 | TRBV29-1 | TRBD1 | many | TGCAGCGCCCGGACAGGGTCCTCCTACGAGCAGTACTTC | CSARTGSSYEQYF
TRBJ1-6 | TRBV7-9 | - | few | TGTGCCAGCAGCTTCGGACAGAGCAGTTCACCCCTCCACTTT | CASSFGQSSSPLHF
TRBJ1-1 | TRBV4-3 | - | - | TGCGCCAGCAGCCAAGCGGTCAGGGATAGGTCTGAAGCTTTCTTT | CASSQAVRDRSEAFF
TRBJ2-7 | TRBV30 | - | few | TGTGCCTGGATAAGAGGGTCAGGGATGTCCTACGAGCAGTACTTC | CAWIRGSGMSYEQYF
TRBJ1-5 | TRBV18 | - | - | TGTGCCAGCTCACCGGGGGACCCAGGTCAGCCCCAGCATTTT | CASSPGDPGQPQHF
TRBJ1-1 | TRBV10-1 | - | few | TGCGCCAGCAGTGAGTCGGAGTTGGGTCGGGACACTGAAGCTTTCTTT | CASSESELGRDTEAFF
TRBJ1-1 | TRBV7-9 | - | - | TGTGCCAGCACCCTAGGATCGAACACTGAAGCTTTCTTT | CASTLGSNTEAFF